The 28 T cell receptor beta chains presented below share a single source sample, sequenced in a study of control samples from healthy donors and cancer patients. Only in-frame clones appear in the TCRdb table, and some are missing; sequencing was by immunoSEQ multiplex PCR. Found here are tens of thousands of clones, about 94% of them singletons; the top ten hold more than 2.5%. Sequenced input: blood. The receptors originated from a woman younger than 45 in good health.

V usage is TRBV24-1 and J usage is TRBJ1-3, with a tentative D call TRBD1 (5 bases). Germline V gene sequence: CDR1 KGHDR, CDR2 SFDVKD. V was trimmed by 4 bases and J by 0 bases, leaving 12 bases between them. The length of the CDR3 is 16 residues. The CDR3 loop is CATSDPQTDSGNTIYF. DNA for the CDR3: TGTGCCACCAGTGACCCGCAGACAGACTCTGGAAACACCATATATTTT.

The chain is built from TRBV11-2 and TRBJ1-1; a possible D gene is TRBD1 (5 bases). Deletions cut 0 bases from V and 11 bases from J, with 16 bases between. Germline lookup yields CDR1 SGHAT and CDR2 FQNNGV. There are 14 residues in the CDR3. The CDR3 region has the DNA TGTGCCAGCAGCTTAGATCCACGGTGGGGGGTTGCTTTCTTT. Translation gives CASSLDPRWGVAFF.

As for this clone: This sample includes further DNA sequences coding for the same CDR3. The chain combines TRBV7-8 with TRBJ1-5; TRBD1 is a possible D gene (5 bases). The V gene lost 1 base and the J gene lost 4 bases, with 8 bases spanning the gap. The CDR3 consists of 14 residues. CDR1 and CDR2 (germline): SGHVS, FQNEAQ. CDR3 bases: TGTGCCAGCAGCTTAGAGACAGCTAATCAGCCCCAGCATTTT. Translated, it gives CASSLETANQPQHF.

The CDR3 is CASSFWTGDFYGYTF. CDR3 nucleotide sequence: TGTGCCAGCAGCTTTTGGACCGGGGATTTCTATGGCTACACCTTC. The chain links TRBV7-9 to TRBJ1-2; D is unresolved. The V and J ends lost 3 bases and 4 bases respectively, with 15 bases between them. CDR3 size: 15 residues. Germline V gene sequence: CDR1 SEHNR, CDR2 FQNEAQ (reference sequence).

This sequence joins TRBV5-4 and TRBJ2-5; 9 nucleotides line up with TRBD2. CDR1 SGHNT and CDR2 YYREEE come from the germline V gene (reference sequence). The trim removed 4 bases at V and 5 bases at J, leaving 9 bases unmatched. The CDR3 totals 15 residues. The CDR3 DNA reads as TGTGCCAGCAGCCCCAAGACTAGCGGATATGAGACCCAGTACTTC. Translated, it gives CASSPKTSGYETQYF.

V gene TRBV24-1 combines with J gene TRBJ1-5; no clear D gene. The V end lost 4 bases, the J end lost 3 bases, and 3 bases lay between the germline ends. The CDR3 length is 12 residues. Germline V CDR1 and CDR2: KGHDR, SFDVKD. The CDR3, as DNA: TGTGCCACCAGTGAGAACAATCAGCCCCAGCATTTT. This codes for CATSENNQPQHF.

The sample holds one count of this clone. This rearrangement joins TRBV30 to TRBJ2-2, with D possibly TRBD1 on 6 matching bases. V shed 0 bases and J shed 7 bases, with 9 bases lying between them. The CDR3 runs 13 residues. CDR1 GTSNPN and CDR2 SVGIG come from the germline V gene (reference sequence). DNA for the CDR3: TGTGCCTGGAGTGTAGCAGGGGACGGGGAGCTGTTTTTT. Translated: CAWSVAGDGELFF.

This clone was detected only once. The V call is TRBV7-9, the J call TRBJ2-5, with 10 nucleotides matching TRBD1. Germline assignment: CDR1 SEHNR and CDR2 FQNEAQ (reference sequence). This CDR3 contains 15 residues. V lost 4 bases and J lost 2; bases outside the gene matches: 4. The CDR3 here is CASSSGQGKQETQYF. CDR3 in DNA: TGTGCCAGCAGCTCGGGACAGGGGAAACAAGAGACCCAGTACTTC.

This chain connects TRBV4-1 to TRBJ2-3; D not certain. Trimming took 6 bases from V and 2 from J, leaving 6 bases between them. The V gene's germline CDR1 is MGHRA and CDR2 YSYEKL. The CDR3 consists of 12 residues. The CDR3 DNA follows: TGCGCCAGCAGGGACCTCACAGATACGCAGTATTTT. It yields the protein CASRDLTDTQYF.

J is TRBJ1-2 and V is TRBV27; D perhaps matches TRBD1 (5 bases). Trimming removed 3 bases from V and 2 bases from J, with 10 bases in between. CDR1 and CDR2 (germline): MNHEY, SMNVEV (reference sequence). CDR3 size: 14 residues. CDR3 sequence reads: CASSLDKGNYGYTF. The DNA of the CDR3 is TGTGCCAGCAGTTTGGACAAGGGGAACTATGGCTACACCTTC.

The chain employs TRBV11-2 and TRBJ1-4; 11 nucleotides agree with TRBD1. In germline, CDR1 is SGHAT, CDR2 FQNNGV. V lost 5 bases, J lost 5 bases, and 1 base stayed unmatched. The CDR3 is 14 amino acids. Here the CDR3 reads CASSRDRGNEKLFF. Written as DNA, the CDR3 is TGTGCCAGCAGCCGGGACAGGGGGAATGAAAAACTGTTTTTT.

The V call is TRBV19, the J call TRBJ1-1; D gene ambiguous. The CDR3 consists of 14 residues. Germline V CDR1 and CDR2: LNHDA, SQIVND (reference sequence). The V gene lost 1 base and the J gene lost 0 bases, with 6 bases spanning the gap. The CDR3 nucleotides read TGTGCCAGTAGTATAGGGACGTTGAACACTGAAGCTTTCTTT. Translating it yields CASSIGTLNTEAFF.

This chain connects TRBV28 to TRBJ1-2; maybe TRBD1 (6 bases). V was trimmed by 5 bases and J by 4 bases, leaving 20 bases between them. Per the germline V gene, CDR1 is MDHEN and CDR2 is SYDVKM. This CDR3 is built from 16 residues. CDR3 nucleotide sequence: TGTGCCAGCAGTCCGAAGGACAGTCATCCCCTCTATGGCTACACCTTC. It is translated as CASSPKDSHPLYGYTF.

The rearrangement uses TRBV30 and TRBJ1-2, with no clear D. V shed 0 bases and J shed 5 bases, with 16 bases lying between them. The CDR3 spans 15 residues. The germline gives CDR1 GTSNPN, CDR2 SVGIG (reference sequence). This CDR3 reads CAWSVWLAQHYGYTF. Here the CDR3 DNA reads TGTGCCTGGAGTGTTTGGTTGGCGCAGCATTATGGCTACACCTTC.

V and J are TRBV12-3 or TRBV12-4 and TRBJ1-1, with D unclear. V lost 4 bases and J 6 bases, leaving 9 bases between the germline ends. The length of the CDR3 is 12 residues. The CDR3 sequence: CASSYSTPEAFF. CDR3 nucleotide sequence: TGTGCCAGCAGTTACTCGACCCCTGAAGCTTTCTTT.

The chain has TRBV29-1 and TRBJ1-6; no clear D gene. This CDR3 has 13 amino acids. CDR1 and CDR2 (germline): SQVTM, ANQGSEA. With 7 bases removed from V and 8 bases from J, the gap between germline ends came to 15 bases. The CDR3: CSELNGGDSPLHF. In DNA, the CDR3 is TGCAGCGAATTGAACGGTGGGGATTCACCCCTCCACTTT.

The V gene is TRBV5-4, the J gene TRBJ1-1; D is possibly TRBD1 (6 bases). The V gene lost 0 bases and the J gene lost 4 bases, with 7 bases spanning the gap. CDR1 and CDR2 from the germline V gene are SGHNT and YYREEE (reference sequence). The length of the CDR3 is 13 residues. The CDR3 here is CASSLGGGTEAFF. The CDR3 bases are TGTGCCAGCAGCTTGGGAGGGGGCACTGAAGCTTTCTTT.

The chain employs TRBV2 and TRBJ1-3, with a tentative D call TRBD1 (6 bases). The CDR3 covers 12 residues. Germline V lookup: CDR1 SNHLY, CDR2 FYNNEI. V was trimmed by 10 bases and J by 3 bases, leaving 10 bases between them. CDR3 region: CATRQVGNTIYF. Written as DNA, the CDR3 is TGTGCCACCCGACAGGTTGGAAACACCATATATTTT.

The CDR3 DNA reads as TGTGCCAGCAGTTCCCCCAGCGGCACTGAAGCTTTCTTT. Its protein is CASSSPSGTEAFF. The chain uses TRBV28 and TRBJ1-1; D call uncertain. This CDR3 contains 13 residues. Germline CDR1 and CDR2: MDHEN and SYDVKM. V lost 4 bases to trimming and J lost 4 bases, with 10 bases between them.

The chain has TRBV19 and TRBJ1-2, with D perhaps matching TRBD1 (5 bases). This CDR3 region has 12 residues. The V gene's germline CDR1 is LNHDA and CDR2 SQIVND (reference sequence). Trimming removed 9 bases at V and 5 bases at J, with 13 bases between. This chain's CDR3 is CASRGSGYGYTF. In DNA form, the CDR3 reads TGTGCCAGCCGGGGGTCAGGGTATGGCTACACCTTC.

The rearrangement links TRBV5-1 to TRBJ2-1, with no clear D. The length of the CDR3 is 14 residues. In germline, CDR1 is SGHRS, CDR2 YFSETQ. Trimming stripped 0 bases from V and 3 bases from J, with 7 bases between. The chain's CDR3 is CASSLATGYNEQFF. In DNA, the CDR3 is TGCGCCAGCAGCTTGGCGACGGGCTACAATGAGCAGTTCTTC.

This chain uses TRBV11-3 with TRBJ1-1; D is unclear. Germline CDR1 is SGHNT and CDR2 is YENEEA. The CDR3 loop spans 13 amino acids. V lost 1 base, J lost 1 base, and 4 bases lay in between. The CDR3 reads CASSLAWNTEAFF. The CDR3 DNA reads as TGTGCCAGCAGCTTAGCCTGGAACACTGAAGCTTTCTTT.

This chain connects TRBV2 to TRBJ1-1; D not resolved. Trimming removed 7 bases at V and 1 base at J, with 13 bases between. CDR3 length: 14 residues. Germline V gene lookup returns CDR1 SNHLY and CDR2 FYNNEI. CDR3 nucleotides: TGTGCCAGCACCGACTGGATGAAGAACACTGAAGCTTTCTTT. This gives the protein CASTDWMKNTEAFF.

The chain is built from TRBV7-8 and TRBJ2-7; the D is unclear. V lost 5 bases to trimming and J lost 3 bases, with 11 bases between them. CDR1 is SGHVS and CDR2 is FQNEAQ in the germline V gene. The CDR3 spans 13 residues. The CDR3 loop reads CASSTYLNYEQYV. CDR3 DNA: TGTGCCAGCAGCACCTACCTCAACTACGAGCAGTACGTC.

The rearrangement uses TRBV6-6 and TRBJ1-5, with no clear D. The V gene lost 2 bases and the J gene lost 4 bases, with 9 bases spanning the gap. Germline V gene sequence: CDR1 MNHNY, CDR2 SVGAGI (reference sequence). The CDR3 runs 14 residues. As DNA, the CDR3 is TGTGCCAGCAGTTACAGCCGGGGTAATCAGCCCCAGCATTTT. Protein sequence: CASSYSRGNQPQHF.

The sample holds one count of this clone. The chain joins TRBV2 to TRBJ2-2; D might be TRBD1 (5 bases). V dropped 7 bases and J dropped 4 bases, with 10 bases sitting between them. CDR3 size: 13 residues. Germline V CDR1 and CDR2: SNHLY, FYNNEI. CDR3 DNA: TGTGCCAGCAAGGGGATCGGCACCGGGGAGCTGTTTTTT. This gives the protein CASKGIGTGELFF. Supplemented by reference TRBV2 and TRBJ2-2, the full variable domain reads EPEVTQTPSHQVTQMGQEVILRCVPISNHLYFYWYRQILGQKVEFLVSFYNNEISEKSEIFDDQFSVERPDGSNFTLKIRSTKLEDSAMYFCASKGIGTGELFFGEGSRLTVL.

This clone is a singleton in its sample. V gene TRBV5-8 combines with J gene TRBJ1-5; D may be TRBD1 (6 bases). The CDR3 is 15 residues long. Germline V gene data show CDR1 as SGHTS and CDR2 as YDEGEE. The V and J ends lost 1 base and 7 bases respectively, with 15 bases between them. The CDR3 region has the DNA TGTGCCAGCAGCTTGTTACAAGTCAGGGGCCAGCCCCAGCATTTT. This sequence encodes CASSLLQVRGQPQHF.

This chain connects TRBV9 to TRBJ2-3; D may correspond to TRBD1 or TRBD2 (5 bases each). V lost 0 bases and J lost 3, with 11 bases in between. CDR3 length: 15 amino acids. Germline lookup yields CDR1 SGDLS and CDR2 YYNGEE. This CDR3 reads CASSVVGTRTDTQYF. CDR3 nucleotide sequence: TGTGCCAGCAGCGTAGTGGGGACCAGGACAGATACGCAGTATTTT.